A selection of T cell receptor beta chains follows, all from one sample in a study of T-cell reconstitution after alpha-beta-depleted transplantation in children. MiXCR was run by TCRdb on the PCR reads, yielding one entry per CDR3 protein. The sample has approximately 980,000 distinct CDR3 sequences; roughly 31% are singletons. The material sequenced was PBMCs, mostly from graft donor cells, taken 360 days after TCRalphabeta/CD19-depleted stem cell transplant. The source of these receptors is a boy younger than two who had a stem cell transplant for SCID, so the T cells may come from the graft donor. The CDR3 runs from the conserved cysteine through the conserved F or W. A D gene is named only where the DNA matches it firmly. Expanded clones get a size class; other rows say once, few or many, or leave the size out.

J gene: TRBJ2-5; clone size: few; CDR3 length: 15; D gene: .; V gene: TRBV4-2; CDR3 protein: CASSQVPGFQETQYF; CDR3 DNA: TGTGCCAGCAGCCAAGTCCCAGGGTTCCAAGAGACCCAGTACTTC
J gene: TRBJ2-5; clone size: few; CDR3 length: 15; D gene: .; V gene: TRBV7-2; CDR3 protein: CASSLMGRREETQYF; CDR3 DNA: TGTGCCAGCAGCTTAATGGGACGGCGGGAAGAGACCCAGTACTTC
J gene: TRBJ2-3; clone size: .; CDR3 length: 18; D gene: TRBD1; V gene: TRBV10-3; CDR3 protein: CAISGNRQGHPYADTQYF; CDR3 DNA: TGTGCCATCAGTGGTAACCGACAGGGGCACCCCTACGCAGATACGCAGTATTTT
J gene: TRBJ1-3; clone size: few; CDR3 length: 16; D gene: TRBD1; V gene: TRBV11-3; CDR3 protein: CASSRSGTGTGNTIYF; CDR3 DNA: TGTGCCAGCAGCCGCTCCGGGACAGGGACTGGAAACACCATATATTTT
J gene: TRBJ1-2; clone size: .; CDR3 length: 15; D gene: .; V gene: TRBV6-5; CDR3 protein: CASSYIGDGDYGYTF; CDR3 DNA: TGTGCCAGCAGTTATATTGGGGATGGGGACTATGGCTACACCTTC
J gene: TRBJ1-1; clone size: few; CDR3 length: 13; D gene: .; V gene: TRBV7-2; CDR3 protein: CASSWERGGEAFF; CDR3 DNA: TGTGCCAGCAGCTGGGAACGGGGCGGTGAAGCTTTCTTT
J gene: TRBJ2-3; clone size: .; CDR3 length: 16; D gene: TRBD1; V gene: TRBV4-1; CDR3 protein: CASSQDFAQGAGTQYF; CDR3 DNA: TGCGCCAGCAGCCAAGATTTCGCGCAGGGGGCTGGGACGCAGTATTTT
J gene: TRBJ2-3; clone size: .; CDR3 length: 16; D gene: TRBD1; V gene: TRBV7-8; CDR3 protein: CASSSGQEELTDTQYF; CDR3 DNA: TGTGCCAGCAGCTCGGGACAGGAAGAACTCACAGATACGCAGTATTTT
J gene: TRBJ2-3; clone size: .; CDR3 length: 14; D gene: TRBD2; V gene: TRBV2; CDR3 protein: CASTSGGWTDTQYF; CDR3 DNA: TGTGCCAGCACTAGCGGGGGTTGGACAGATACGCAGTATTTT
J gene: TRBJ2-3; clone size: .; CDR3 length: 19; D gene: TRBD1; V gene: TRBV28; CDR3 protein: CASSLDAKETGGETDTQYF; CDR3 DNA: TGTGCCAGCAGTTTAGACGCCAAAGAGACAGGGGGAGAGACAGATACGCAGTATTTT
J gene: TRBJ2-7; clone size: once; CDR3 length: 16; D gene: .; V gene: TRBV4-2; CDR3 protein: CASSRGKKVGRQIEYF; CDR3 DNA: TGTGCCAGCAGCCGGGGAAAGAAAGTCGGTCGTCAGATTGAGTACTTC
J gene: TRBJ1-1; clone size: .; CDR3 length: 15; D gene: .; V gene: TRBV9; CDR3 protein: CASSVVESVNTEAFF; CDR3 DNA: TGTGCCAGCAGCGTAGTGGAGAGCGTGAACACTGAAGCTTTCTTT
J gene: TRBJ1-6; clone size: few; CDR3 length: 15; D gene: .; V gene: TRBV5-1; CDR3 protein: CASSLPAGGSSPLHF; CDR3 DNA: TGCGCCAGCAGCTTACCGGCAGGAGGGAGTTCACCCCTCCACTTT
J gene: TRBJ2-3; clone size: few; CDR3 length: 16; D gene: .; V gene: TRBV10-3; CDR3 protein: CAISEPGRSGTDTQYF; CDR3 DNA: TGTGCCATCAGTGAGCCGGGCCGTTCGGGTACAGATACGCAGTATTTT
J gene: TRBJ2-3; clone size: many; CDR3 length: 14; D gene: .; V gene: TRBV12-3/TRBV12-4; CDR3 protein: CASSYGQWTDTQYF; CDR3 DNA: TGTGCCAGCAGTTATGGACAGTGGACAGATACGCAGTATTTT
J gene: TRBJ2-3; clone size: .; CDR3 length: 16; D gene: TRBD2; V gene: TRBV10-3; CDR3 protein: CATRTSGGRSTDTQYF; CDR3 DNA: TGTGCCACGCGGACTAGCGGGGGAAGGAGCACAGATACGCAGTATTTT
J gene: TRBJ2-5; clone size: few; CDR3 length: 16; D gene: .; V gene: TRBV20-1; CDR3 protein: CSARAVGFRGRETQYF; CDR3 DNA: TGCAGTGCTAGGGCCGTGGGGTTCAGAGGGAGGGAGACCCAGTACTTC
J gene: TRBJ2-3; clone size: once; CDR3 length: 15; D gene: .; V gene: TRBV7-2; CDR3 protein: CASSRRLVSTDTQYF; CDR3 DNA: TGTGCCAGCAGTCGACGGTTAGTCAGCACAGATACGCAGTATTTT
J gene: TRBJ2-1; clone size: .; CDR3 length: 12; D gene: .; V gene: TRBV12-3/TRBV12-4; CDR3 protein: CASSLGAREQFF; CDR3 DNA: TGTGCCAGCAGTTTAGGGGCTCGCGAGCAGTTCTTC
J gene: TRBJ2-3; clone size: many; CDR3 length: 14; D gene: TRBD2; V gene: TRBV5-1; CDR3 protein: CASSSRDYTDTQYF; CDR3 DNA: TGCGCCAGCAGCTCCCGGGACTACACAGATACGCAGTATTTT
J gene: TRBJ2-3; clone size: .; CDR3 length: 12; D gene: .; V gene: TRBV18; CDR3 protein: CASSPPVDTQYF; CDR3 DNA: TGTGCCAGCTCACCACCGGTAGATACGCAGTATTTT
J gene: TRBJ2-5; clone size: few; CDR3 length: 14; D gene: TRBD2; V gene: TRBV12-3/TRBV12-4; CDR3 protein: CASRLAGVGETQYF; CDR3 DNA: TGTGCCAGCAGGTTGGCGGGGGTAGGGGAGACCCAGTACTTC
J gene: TRBJ1-1; clone size: few; CDR3 length: 15; D gene: TRBD1; V gene: TRBV20-1; CDR3 protein: CSARFYRGENTEAFF; CDR3 DNA: TGCAGTGCTAGATTTTACAGGGGAGAGAACACTGAAGCTTTCTTT
J gene: TRBJ2-2; clone size: .; CDR3 length: 15; D gene: TRBD1; V gene: TRBV12-3/TRBV12-4; CDR3 protein: CATNDRGGGTGELFF; CDR3 DNA: TGTGCCACCAACGACAGGGGTGGGGGGACCGGGGAGCTGTTTTTT
J gene: TRBJ2-2; clone size: .; CDR3 length: 15; D gene: .; V gene: TRBV7-9; CDR3 protein: CASSTHQRYTGELFF; CDR3 DNA: TGTGCCAGCAGCACCCATCAGCGGTACACCGGGGAGCTGTTTTTT
J gene: TRBJ2-5; clone size: .; CDR3 length: 12; D gene: .; V gene: TRBV28; CDR3 protein: CASRTGVETQYF; CDR3 DNA: TGTGCCAGCAGAACGGGGGTAGAGACCCAGTACTTC
J gene: TRBJ1-2; clone size: .; CDR3 length: 14; D gene: .; V gene: TRBV4-1; CDR3 protein: CASSTTGSNYGYTF; CDR3 DNA: TGCGCCAGCAGCACAACGGGTAGTAACTATGGCTACACCTTC
J gene: TRBJ2-1; clone size: .; CDR3 length: 16; D gene: TRBD1; V gene: TRBV9; CDR3 protein: CASSATGTGYYNEQFF; CDR3 DNA: TGTGCCAGCAGCGCAACCGGGACAGGCTACTACAATGAGCAGTTCTTC
J gene: TRBJ1-2; clone size: few; CDR3 length: 13; D gene: .; V gene: TRBV28; CDR3 protein: CATGGQLSYGYTF; CDR3 DNA: TGTGCCACCGGAGGACAGCTAAGCTATGGCTACACCTTC
J gene: TRBJ2-3; clone size: .; CDR3 length: 16; D gene: TRBD2; V gene: TRBV20-1; CDR3 protein: CSASSSGGDLTDTQYF; CDR3 DNA: TGCAGTGCCAGTTCTAGCGGGGGGGATCTCACAGATACGCAGTATTTT
J gene: TRBJ2-2; clone size: .; CDR3 length: 15; D gene: .; V gene: TRBV6-1; CDR3 protein: CASKWDTSNTGELFF; CDR3 DNA: TGTGCCAGCAAATGGGACACCTCGAACACCGGGGAGCTGTTTTTT
J gene: TRBJ2-6; clone size: .; CDR3 length: 19; D gene: TRBD2; V gene: TRBV7-2; CDR3 protein: CASSLPKLAGGQGANVLTF; CDR3 DNA: TGTGCCAGCAGCTTACCTAAACTAGCGGGGGGGCAAGGGGCCAACGTCCTGACTTTC
J gene: TRBJ2-2; clone size: .; CDR3 length: 13; D gene: .; V gene: TRBV29-1; CDR3 protein: CSVDGLNTGELFF; CDR3 DNA: TGCAGCGTTGACGGCTTGAACACCGGGGAGCTGTTTTTT
J gene: TRBJ1-2; clone size: few; CDR3 length: 13; D gene: .; V gene: TRBV24-1; CDR3 protein: CATSADRLTGYTF; CDR3 DNA: TGTGCCACCAGTGCGGACCGTTTAACCGGCTACACCTTC
J gene: TRBJ2-7; clone size: few; CDR3 length: 16; D gene: .; V gene: TRBV20-1; CDR3 protein: CSARGTGKRGTYEQYF; CDR3 DNA: TGCAGTGCTAGGGGAACAGGGAAAAGGGGTACCTACGAGCAGTACTTC
J gene: TRBJ2-7; clone size: few; CDR3 length: 12; D gene: .; V gene: TRBV12-3/TRBV12-4; CDR3 protein: CASSFLTDEQYF; CDR3 DNA: TGTGCCAGCAGTTTCCTAACCGACGAGCAGTACTTC